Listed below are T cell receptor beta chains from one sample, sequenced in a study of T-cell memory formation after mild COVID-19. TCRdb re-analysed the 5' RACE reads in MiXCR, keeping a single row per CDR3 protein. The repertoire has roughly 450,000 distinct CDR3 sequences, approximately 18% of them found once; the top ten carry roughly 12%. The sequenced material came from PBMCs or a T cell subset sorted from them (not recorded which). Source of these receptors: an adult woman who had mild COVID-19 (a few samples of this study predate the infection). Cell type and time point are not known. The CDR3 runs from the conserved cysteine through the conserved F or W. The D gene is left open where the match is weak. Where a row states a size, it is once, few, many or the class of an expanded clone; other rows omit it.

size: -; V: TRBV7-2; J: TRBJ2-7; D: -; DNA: TGTGCCAGCAGCTTAGTCAGGGGCCACGAGCAGTACTTC; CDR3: CASSLVRGHEQYF
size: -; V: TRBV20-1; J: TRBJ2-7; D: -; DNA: TGCAGTGCTAGAAACAGGGGAGGATCCTACGAGCAGTACTTC; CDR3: CSARNRGGSYEQYF
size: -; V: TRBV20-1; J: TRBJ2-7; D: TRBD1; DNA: TGCAGTGCTAGAGATACTGGGACAGGGACTATCTACGAGCAGTACTTC; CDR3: CSARDTGTGTIYEQYF
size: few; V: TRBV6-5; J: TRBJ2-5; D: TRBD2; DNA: TGTGCCAGCAGTTATTTATCCGGGACTAGAGAAGAGACCCAGTACTTC; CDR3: CASSYLSGTREETQYF
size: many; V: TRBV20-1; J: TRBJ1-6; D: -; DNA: TGCAGTGCTAGGCTCTTCTCTGGGGACAATTCACCCCTCCACTTT; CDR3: CSARLFSGDNSPLHF
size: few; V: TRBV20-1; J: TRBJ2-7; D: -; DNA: TGCAGTGCTAGAAAATATAGGGAATCCTACGAGCAGTACTTC; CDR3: CSARKYRESYEQYF
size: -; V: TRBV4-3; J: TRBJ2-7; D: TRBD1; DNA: TGCGCCAGCAGCCAATCTCCGGGACAGGGGTATGGGCAGTACTTC; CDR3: CASSQSPGQGYGQYF
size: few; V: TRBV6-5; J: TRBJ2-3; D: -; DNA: TGTGCCAGCAGTTCCGTGAGTAGGGGCTCCACAGATACGCAGTATTTT; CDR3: CASSSVSRGSTDTQYF
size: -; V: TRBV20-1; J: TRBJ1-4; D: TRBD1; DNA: TGCAGTGCATCGGGACAGAATGAAAAACTGTTTTTT; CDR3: CSASGQNEKLFF
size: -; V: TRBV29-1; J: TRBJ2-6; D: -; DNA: TGCAGCGTCGGCCCAAGGTCTGGGGCCAACGTCCTGACTTTC; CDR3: CSVGPRSGANVLTF
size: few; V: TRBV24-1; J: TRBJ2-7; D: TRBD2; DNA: TGTGCCACCAGTGACAGGACTAGCGGGACCTACGAGCAGTACTTC; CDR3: CATSDRTSGTYEQYF
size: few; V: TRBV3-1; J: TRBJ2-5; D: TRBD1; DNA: TGTGCCAGCAGCGGACAGGGCAAGACCCAGTACTTC; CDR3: CASSGQGKTQYF
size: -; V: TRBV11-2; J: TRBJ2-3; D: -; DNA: TGTGCCAGCAGCTTAGAGGGACAAGGGGGTGCAGATACGCAGTATTTT; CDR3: CASSLEGQGGADTQYF
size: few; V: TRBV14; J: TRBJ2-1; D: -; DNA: TGTGCCAGCAGCAACCCAAGATCCCGGATCTACAATGAGCAGTTCTTC; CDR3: CASSNPRSRIYNEQFF
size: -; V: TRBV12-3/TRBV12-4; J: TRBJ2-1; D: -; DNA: TGTGCCAGCAGTTTAACTACAGGGACCTCGGTGGAATTT; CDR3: CASSLTTGTSVEF
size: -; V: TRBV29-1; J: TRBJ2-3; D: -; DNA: TGCAGCGTTGACGAACTAGCCGGTCGCGGCACAGATACGCAGTATTTT; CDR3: CSVDELAGRGTDTQYF
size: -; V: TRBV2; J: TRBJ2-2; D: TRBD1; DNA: TGTGCCAGCCTCACCGGGACAGGGATCCCCGGGGAGCTGTTTTTT; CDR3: CASLTGTGIPGELFF
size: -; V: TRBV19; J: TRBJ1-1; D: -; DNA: TGTGCCAGTAGTATGGACGTGAACACTGAAGCTTTCTTT; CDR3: CASSMDVNTEAFF
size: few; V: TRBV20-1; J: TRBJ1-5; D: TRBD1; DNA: TGCAGTGCTACACAGGGGAGCAATCAGCCCCAGCATTTT; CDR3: CSATQGSNQPQHF
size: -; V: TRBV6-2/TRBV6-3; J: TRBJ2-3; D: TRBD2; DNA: TGTGCCAGCAGAGTCCCCGGGACTAGCGGAGATACGCAGTATTTT; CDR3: CASRVPGTSGDTQYF
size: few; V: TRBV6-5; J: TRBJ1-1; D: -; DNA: TGTGCCAGCAAACGGGACAACATGAACACTGAAGCTTTCTTT; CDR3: CASKRDNMNTEAFF
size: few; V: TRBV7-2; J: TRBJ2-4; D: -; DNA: TGTGCCAGCAGCTCTTACCAGACAGATAACATAGCCAAAAACATTCAGTACTTC; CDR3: CASSSYQTDNIAKNIQYF
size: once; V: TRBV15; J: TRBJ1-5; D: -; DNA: TGTGCCACCAGCAGCTTGGTGAAGGGTAGCAATCAGCCCCAGCATTTT; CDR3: CATSSLVKGSNQPQHF